These 20 T cell receptor beta chains originate from one sample sequenced in a study of shared clonotypes between healthy human individuals. CD45RO negativity and positive selection for CCR7 defined naive CD8 cells, a population that excluded terminally differentiated effector memory CD45RA+ cells. Sequencing used immunoSEQ multiplex PCR; TCRdb keeps in-frame clones, though not all of them. This table has hundreds of thousands of clones, roughly 98% appearing once. The sample comprised naive CD8+ T cells sorted from blood. The receptors here all came from a man aged 30 to 39 in good health.

The chain employs TRBV7-9 and TRBJ2-7; 8 positions match TRBD1. The germline V gene encodes CDR1 SEHNR and CDR2 FQNEAQ (reference sequence). V lost 4 bases to trimming and J lost 2 bases; unmatched junction nucleotides: 10. The CDR3 covers 16 residues. DNA of the CDR3: TGTGCCAGCAGCTCCGGGGACAGGCTAAACGCCTACGAGCAGTACTTC. This sequence encodes CASSSGDRLNAYEQYF.

The CDR3 here is CAGKGGNYEQYF. The CDR3 bases are TGTGCCGGCAAGGGGGGGAACTACGAGCAGTACTTC. This rearrangement joins TRBV2 to TRBJ2-7, with TRBD2 as a possible D gene (7 bases). Germline values: CDR1 SNHLY, CDR2 FYNNEI. The V gene lost 11 bases and the J gene lost 3 bases, with 14 bases spanning the gap. The length of the CDR3 is 12 residues.

This clone was seen only once. The J gene is TRBJ2-3, the V gene TRBV4-3; D is uncertain. Trimming took off 0 bases at V and 3 bases at J, with 4 bases between the two ends. The CDR3 is made up of 13 amino acids. Germline CDR1 LGHNA, CDR2 YSLEER. CDR3 DNA: TGCGCCAGCAGCCAAGATAAAACAGATACGCAGTATTTT. As protein: CASSQDKTDTQYF.

This chain uses TRBV27 with TRBJ1-2, with D hard to call. The V gene's germline CDR1 is MNHEY and CDR2 SMNVEV (reference sequence). The CDR3 spans 14 residues. V dropped 2 bases and J dropped 0 bases, with 7 bases sitting between them. The CDR3 is CASSLGRPNYGYTF. In nucleotides, the CDR3 is TGTGCCAGCAGTTTAGGGCGACCTAACTATGGCTACACCTTC.

The J gene is TRBJ2-7, the V gene TRBV28; 10 bases align to TRBD2. The trim removed 2 bases at V and 3 bases at J, leaving 4 bases unmatched. The CDR3 loop spans 15 amino acids. The germline V gene has CDR1 MDHEN and CDR2 SYDVKM. CDR3 coding DNA: TGTGCCAGCAGTTTAGTTTCTAGCGGGAGCTACGAGCAGTACTTC. It specifies CASSLVSSGSYEQYF.

This chain's CDR3 is CASSYDLNTEAFF. CDR3 in DNA: TGTGCCAGCAGCTATGATTTGAACACTGAAGCTTTCTTT. The chain uses TRBV7-9 and TRBJ1-1; no clear D gene. Trimming took off 4 bases at V and 0 bases at J, with 6 bases between the two ends. The CDR3 consists of 13 residues. From germline, CDR1 is SEHNR and CDR2 FQNEAQ (reference sequence).

With regard to this clone: The sample carries other DNA sequences with the same CDR3. V is TRBV9 and J is TRBJ1-5, with D tentatively TRBD1 (5 bases). The V end lost 2 bases, the J end lost 3 bases, and 9 bases lay between the germline ends. The CDR3 length is 14 residues. Germline assignment: CDR1 SGDLS and CDR2 YYNGEE. CDR3 coding DNA: TGTGCCAGCAGCGTTGGACAAAACAATCAGCCCCAGCATTTT. Its protein product is CASSVGQNNQPQHF.

This clone appeared a single time. Other DNA sequences in this specimen translate into the identical CDR3. V and J are TRBV27 and TRBJ2-7; D call uncertain. In germline, CDR1 is MNHEY, CDR2 SMNVEV (reference sequence). The length of the CDR3 is 12 residues. With 5 bases removed from V and 0 bases from J, the gap between germline ends came to 5 bases. The CDR3 is CASSPSSYEQYF. The CDR3 DNA is TGTGCCAGCAGTCCTAGCTCCTACGAGCAGTACTTC.

The chain combines TRBV7-8 with TRBJ2-7; D uncertain. The CDR3 runs 17 residues. With 1 base removed from V and 2 bases from J, the gap between germline ends came to 18 bases. The V gene's germline CDR1 is SGHVS and CDR2 FQNEAQ. The CDR3: CASSLELASLVAYEQYF. The CDR3 DNA reads TGTGCCAGCAGCTTAGAACTTGCCTCTCTTGTAGCCTACGAGCAGTACTTC.

This chain uses TRBV9 with TRBJ2-1; tentatively, D is TRBD2 (5 bases). Germline V lookup: CDR1 SGDLS, CDR2 YYNGEE. CDR3 length: 14 amino acids. Trimming stripped 4 bases from V and 7 bases from J, with 15 bases between. The CDR3 reads CASSPEPGINEQFF. The CDR3 region has the DNA TGTGCCAGCAGCCCCGAACCGGGAATAAATGAGCAGTTCTTC.

V and J are TRBV14 and TRBJ2-7; no firm D call. Germline loops: CDR1 SGHDN, CDR2 FVKESK. The CDR3 runs 12 residues. Trimming shortened V by 4 bases and J by 3 bases, and 7 bases separated the two germline ends. The CDR3 spells CASSPRGYEQYF. The CDR3 DNA is TGTGCCAGCAGCCCAAGAGGCTACGAGCAGTACTTC.

With regard to this clone: The CDR3 does not close with the conserved phenylalanine or tryptophan, likely indicating a read error. No DNA is shown, since the ends of the CDR3 on it are uncertain; the CDR3 is the one TCRdb lists. This chain connects TRBV4-1 to TRBJ1-1; the table's D call of TRBD1 was not tested on the DNA. The CDR3 is 15 residues long, ends included. Germline CDR1 MGHRA, CDR2 YSYEKL. Here the CDR3 reads CASSQEASDRFIEFY.

The chain employs TRBV7-2 and TRBJ2-3; D is uncertain. There are 13 residues in the CDR3. Germline loops: CDR1 SGHTA, CDR2 FQGNSA. V was pared by 1 base and J by 6 bases, with 8 bases between. The CDR3, as DNA: TGTGCCAGCAGCTTAGTCCGCATCGATACGCAGTATTTT. The encoded protein is CASSLVRIDTQYF. The complete variable domain, with remaining parts taken from reference TRBV7-2 and TRBJ2-3, reads GAGVSQSPSNKVTEKGKDVELRCDPISGHTALYWYRQSLGQGLEFLIYFQGNSAPDKSGLPSDRFSAERTGGSVSTLTIQRTQQEDSAVYLCASSLVRIDTQYFGPGTRLTVL.

The DNA of the CDR3 is TGTGCCAGCAGTTACTCAGGGGGGGATTACTATGGCTACACCTTC. It encodes CASSYSGGDYYGYTF. V usage is TRBV2 and J usage is TRBJ1-2; 7 bases match TRBD1. The V segment lost 5 bases and the J segment 3 bases; nucleotides outside the gene matches: 9. The CDR3 spans 15 residues. CDR1 is SNHLY, CDR2 FYNNEI, per germline.

The CDR3 loop reads CASSHGQSGYNEQFF. DNA for the CDR3: TGTGCCAGCAGTCACGGACAATCTGGTTACAATGAGCAGTTCTTC. The chain uses TRBV27 and TRBJ2-1; weak D call: TRBD1 (5 bases). The CDR3 sequence is 15 residues long. V lost 5 bases and J lost 4, with 15 bases in between. Germline V gene sequence: CDR1 MNHEY, CDR2 SMNVEV (reference sequence).

The chain uses TRBV7-8 and TRBJ2-1, with TRBD2 matching 7 bases. V lost 9 bases to trimming and J lost 8 bases; unmatched junction nucleotides: 16. Germline CDR1 SGHVS, CDR2 FQNEAQ. The CDR3 runs 15 residues. CDR3 nucleotide sequence: TGTGCCAGTCAGCCTAGCGGTCCTGCTTCGGATGAGCAGTTCTTC. Its protein is CASQPSGPASDEQFF.

The chain is built from TRBV6-1 and TRBJ2-7; D is uncertain. This CDR3 is 13 amino acids long. V lost 5 bases and J lost 6, with 14 bases in between. The V gene's germline CDR1 is MNHNS and CDR2 SASEGT. The CDR3 protein is CASSPPHGVEQYF. CDR3 DNA sequence: TGTGCCAGCAGTCCACCACATGGGGTCGAGCAGTACTTC.

The sample holds one count of this clone. The V and J genes are TRBV13 and TRBJ2-1; no clear D gene. The CDR3 runs 13 residues. The germline V gene has CDR1 PRHDT and CDR2 FYEKMQ (reference sequence). V lost 5 bases to trimming and J lost 7 bases, with 12 bases between them. CDR3 protein: CASSPKIGNEQFF. The CDR3 nucleotides are TGTGCCAGCAGCCCAAAAATTGGGAATGAGCAGTTCTTC. Variable domain in full (rest from reference TRBV13 and TRBJ2-1): AAGVIQSPRHLIKEKRETATLKCYPIPRHDTVYWYQQGPGQDPQFLISFYEKMQSDKGSIPDRFSAQQFSDYHSELNMSSLELGDSALYFCASSPKIGNEQFFGPGTRLTVL.

This clone was found once. V and J are TRBV7-9 and TRBJ2-1; 8 bases map to TRBD2. Losses at the gene ends were 4 bases for V and 5 bases for J; bases not matched to a gene: 7. Germline-derived CDR1 and CDR2 are SEHNR and FQNEAQ (reference sequence). The CDR3 consists of 15 residues. The DNA of the CDR3 is TGTGCCAGCAGCTCCAGCGGGAGCGCGCACAATGAGCAGTTCTTC. Protein: CASSSSGSAHNEQFF.

The chain uses TRBV13 and TRBJ2-7; 7 bases map to TRBD2. Germline V gene data show CDR1 as PRHDT and CDR2 as FYEKMQ (reference sequence). V shed 6 bases, J shed 4 bases, and the junction held 12 bases outside the gene matches. CDR3 length equals 15 residues. The CDR3 DNA sequence: TGTGCCAGCAGTTCACCTAGCGGCGAGGGGTACGAGCAGTACTTC. Translation gives CASSSPSGEGYEQYF.